The TCR beta chain described here comes from a study of PD-1 blockade in classical Hodgkin lymphoma. Study as a whole: It was nivolumab at 3 mg/kg, given intravenously every 2 weeks, that patients received.

Study-wide points: By C4D1 there was a significant rise in CD4+ TCR diversity but not in CD8+ TCR diversity. Underlying causes for the observed repertoire differences were not defined, possibly disease activity or prior therapy. Those starting nivolumab under 1 year post-ASCT were excluded.

Clones were read by immunoSEQ multiplex PCR, and TCRdb kept only the in-frame ones, dropping some. The profile shows around 25,000 clones, 60% to 80% of them singletons. The V segment lost 6 bases and the J segment 0 bases; nucleotides outside the gene matches: 7. This CDR3 comprises 15 residues. Germline assignment: CDR1 MNHNS and CDR2 SASEGT. A word on this clone: Its antigen is not identified.

Relapses following autologous stem cell transplantation were seen in all patients, with brentuximab vedotin exposure varying. The V and J genes are TRBV6-1 and TRBJ2-7, with TRBD2 matching 8 bases. Specimen: peripheral blood mononuclear cells (PBMCs), collected at baseline. The origin of this receptor is a human donor with classical Hodgkin lymphoma. The CDR3 sequence is CASSVWGTSSYEQYF. The CDR3 DNA reads as TGTGCCAGCAGCGTTTGGGGGACTAGCTCCTACGAGCAGTACTTC.